The source of this T cell receptor (beta chain) is a study of T-cell reconstitution after alpha-beta-depleted transplantation in children. Study observations and caveats: Newly made T cells mostly supplied T-cell counts and diversity one year after transplant. Where some patients showed high TCRbeta diversity at day 60, it came from recipient T cells and thymic progenitors that had survived. It was reported that alpha-beta T cells came from several hundred expanded graft clones (about two months after transplant).

Unique molecular identifiers were built into the TCRbeta library. TCRdb called the PCR reads again in MiXCR, with one record for every CDR3 protein. Among hundreds of thousands of distinct CDR3 sequences listed, roughly 15% were seen once. The V end was cut by 7 bases, the J end by 5 bases, with 16 bases between. The CDR3 sequence is 14 residues long. Germline V gene lookup returns CDR1 MDHEN and CDR2 SYDVKM. This clonotype has more than one count but fewer than ten. The antigen remains unidentified. The TCR sequence derives from a male patient younger than 18 who had a stem cell transplant for acute lymphoblastic leukemia, so the T cells may come from the graft donor. The specimen comprised PBMCs, mostly from graft donor cells, sampled 360 days after TCRalphabeta/CD19-depleted stem cell transplant. V usage is TRBV28 and J usage is TRBJ2-3, with D unresolved. The CDR3, as DNA: TGTGCCAGCATCCTCCTTCTGACCGAAGATACGCAGTATTTT. Encoded protein: CASILLLTEDTQYF.